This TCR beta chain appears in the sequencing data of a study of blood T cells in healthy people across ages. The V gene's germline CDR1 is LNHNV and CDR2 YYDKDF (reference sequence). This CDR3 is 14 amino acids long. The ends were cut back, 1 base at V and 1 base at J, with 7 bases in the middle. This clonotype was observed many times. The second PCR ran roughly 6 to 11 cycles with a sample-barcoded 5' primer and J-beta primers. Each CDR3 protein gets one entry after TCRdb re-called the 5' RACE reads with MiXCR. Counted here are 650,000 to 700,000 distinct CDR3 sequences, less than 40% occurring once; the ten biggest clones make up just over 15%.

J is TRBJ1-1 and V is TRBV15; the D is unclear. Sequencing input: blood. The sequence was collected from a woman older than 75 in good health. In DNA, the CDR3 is TGTGCCACCAGCAGAGTGGACGGGAACACTGAAGCTTTCTTT. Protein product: CATSRVDGNTEAFF.